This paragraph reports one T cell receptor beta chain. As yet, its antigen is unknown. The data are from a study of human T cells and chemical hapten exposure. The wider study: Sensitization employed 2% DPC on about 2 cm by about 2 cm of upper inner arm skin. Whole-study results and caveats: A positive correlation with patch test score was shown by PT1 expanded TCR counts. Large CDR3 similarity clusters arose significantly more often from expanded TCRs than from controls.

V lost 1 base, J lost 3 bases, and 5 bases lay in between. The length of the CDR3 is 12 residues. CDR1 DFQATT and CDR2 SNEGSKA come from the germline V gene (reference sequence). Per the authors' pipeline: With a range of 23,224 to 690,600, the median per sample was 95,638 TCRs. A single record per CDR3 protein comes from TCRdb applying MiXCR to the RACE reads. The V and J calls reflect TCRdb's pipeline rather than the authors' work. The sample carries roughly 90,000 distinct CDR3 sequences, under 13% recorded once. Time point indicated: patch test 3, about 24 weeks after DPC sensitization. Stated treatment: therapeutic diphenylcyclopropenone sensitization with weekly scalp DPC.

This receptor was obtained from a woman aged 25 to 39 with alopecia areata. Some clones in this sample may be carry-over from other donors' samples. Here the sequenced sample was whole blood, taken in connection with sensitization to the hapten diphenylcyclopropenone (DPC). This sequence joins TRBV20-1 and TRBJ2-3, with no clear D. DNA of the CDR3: TGCAGTGCTAGAGGAGGAACAGATACGCAGTATTTT. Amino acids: CSARGGTDTQYF.